This T cell receptor beta chain was retrieved from a study of blood T cell repertoires in COVID-19. Study-wide background: The United States, Italy and Spain supplied acute and convalescent COVID-19 samples. The analysed material was cDNA or gDNA that came from T cells, B-cell-depleted T cells, or PBMCs.

Per the original data handling: Scientists estimated how many nucleated cells there were by amplifying reference gene primers. Profiled with immunoSEQ multiplex PCR; TCRdb holds only in-frame clones, not every one. V and J calls and clone size are as listed in that table; D and trimming were resolved from the DNA. Among roughly 130,000 clones, roughly 80% were seen once, and the ten largest hold about an eighth. This CDR3 is built from 14 residues. The ends were cut back, 5 bases at V and 0 bases at J, with 11 bases in the middle. Germline loops: CDR1 SNHLY, CDR2 FYNNEI. The gene calls are TRBV2 and TRBJ2-7, with unresolved D. This receptor was obtained from a woman between 25 and 40 years old who had recovered from COVID-19. The sequencing sample was made of peripheral blood. The DNA for the CDR3 is TGTGCCAGCAGTCTCCCGACGGGCTCCTACGAGCAGTACTTC. Translated: CASSLPTGSYEQYF.